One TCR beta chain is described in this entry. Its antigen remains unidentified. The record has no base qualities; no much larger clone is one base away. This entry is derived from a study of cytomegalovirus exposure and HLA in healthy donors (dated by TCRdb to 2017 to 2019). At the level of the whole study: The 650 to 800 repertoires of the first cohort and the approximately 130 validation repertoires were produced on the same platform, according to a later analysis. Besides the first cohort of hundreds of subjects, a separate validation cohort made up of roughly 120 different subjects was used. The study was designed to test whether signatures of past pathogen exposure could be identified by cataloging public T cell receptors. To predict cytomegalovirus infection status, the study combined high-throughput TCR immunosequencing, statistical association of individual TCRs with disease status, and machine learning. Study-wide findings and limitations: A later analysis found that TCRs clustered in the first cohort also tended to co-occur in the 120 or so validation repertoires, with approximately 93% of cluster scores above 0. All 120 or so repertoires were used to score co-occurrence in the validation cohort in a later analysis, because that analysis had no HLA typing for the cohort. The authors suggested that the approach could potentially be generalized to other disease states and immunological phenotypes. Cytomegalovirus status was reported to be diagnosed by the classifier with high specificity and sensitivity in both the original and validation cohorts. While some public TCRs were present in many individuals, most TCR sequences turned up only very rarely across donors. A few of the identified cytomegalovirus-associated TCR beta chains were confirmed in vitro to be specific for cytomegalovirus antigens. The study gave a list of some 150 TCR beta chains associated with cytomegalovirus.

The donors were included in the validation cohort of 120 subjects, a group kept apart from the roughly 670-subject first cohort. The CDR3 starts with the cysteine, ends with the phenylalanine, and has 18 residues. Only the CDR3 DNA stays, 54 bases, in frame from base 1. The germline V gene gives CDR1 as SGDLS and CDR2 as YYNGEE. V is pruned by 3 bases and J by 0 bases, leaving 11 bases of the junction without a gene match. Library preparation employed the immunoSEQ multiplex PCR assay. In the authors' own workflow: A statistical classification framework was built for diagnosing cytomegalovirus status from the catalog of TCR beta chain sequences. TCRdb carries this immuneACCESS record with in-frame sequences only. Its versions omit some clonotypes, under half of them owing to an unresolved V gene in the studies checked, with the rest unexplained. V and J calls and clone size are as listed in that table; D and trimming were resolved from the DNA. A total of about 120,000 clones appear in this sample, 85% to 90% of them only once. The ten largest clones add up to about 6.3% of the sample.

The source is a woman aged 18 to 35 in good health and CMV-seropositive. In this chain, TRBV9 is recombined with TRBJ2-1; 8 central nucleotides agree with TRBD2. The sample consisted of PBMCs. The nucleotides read TGTGCCAGCAGCGCCGGGGGTAGCGGGGCCAGCTCCTACAATGAGCAGTTCTTC. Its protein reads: CASSAGGSGASSYNEQFF.